The 18 T cell receptor beta chains below were found in one sample sequenced in a study of T cell clonality in common variable immunodeficiency. The table came from immunoSEQ multiplex PCR; TCRdb's copy has only in-frame clones and leaves some out. The sample holds more than 35,000 clones, and no clone turns up only once. The sequencing sample was made of peripheral blood mononuclear cells. These receptors all come from a person between 18 and 70 years old in good health.

This clone showed up many times. The read falls 3 residues short of the CDR3 end, and the missing part is taken from the germline J gene. This chain connects TRBV9 to TRBJ2-1; no firm D call. Germline CDR1 is SGDLS and CDR2 is YYNGEE. CDR3 length: 15 amino acids. V dropped 0 bases and J dropped 8 bases, with 15 bases sitting between them. The sequenced CDR3 bases are TGTGCCAGCAGCGTAGATGCGCCCCAAGTAGATGAG. Protein: CASSVDAPQVDE. The whole CDR3 protein is CASSVDAPQVDEQFF. Together with reference TRBV9 and TRBJ2-1, the CDR3 gives the full variable domain: DSGVTQTPKHLITATGQRVTLRCSPRSGDLSVYWYQQSLDQGLQFLIQYYNGEERAKGNILERFSAQQFPDLHSELNLSSLELGDSALYFCASSVDAPQVDEQFFGPGTRLTVL.

The table lists this clone with many counts. With the read ending 3 residues before the CDR3 end, the germline J gene is used to fill in that end. The rearrangement uses TRBV28 and TRBJ2-1; maybe TRBD2 (6 bases). Trimming cost V 7 bases and J 7 bases, with 23 bases left between them. Germline V CDR1 and CDR2: MDHEN, SYDVKM. The CDR3 runs to 16 residues. The covered CDR3 bases are TGTGCCAGCACCAATCTGGGACTCCCGGAGGTGAATGAG. Translation gives CASTNLGLPEVNE. The entire CDR3 protein reads CASTNLGLPEVNEQFF.

Ten or more counts support this clone. Read coverage stops 3 residues before the CDR3 terminus; the germline J gene supplies the remainder. V and J are TRBV10-3 and TRBJ1-3, with 11 bases lining up with TRBD1. The CDR3 sequence is 16 residues long. Germline V gene sequence: CDR1 ENHRY, CDR2 SYGVKD. The junction had 6 bases not matched to a gene; V was cut back by 8 bases and J by 0 bases. The CDR3 loop is CAIQRTGGSSGNTIYF. Incomplete CDR3 DNA: TGTGCCATCCAACGGACAGGGGGCAGCTCTGGAAACACC.

This clone has ten or more counts. The CDR3 end is not reached by the read, which stops 3 residues before it; the germline J gene fills it in. V gene TRBV14 combines with J gene TRBJ2-7; D remains ambiguous. V lost 5 bases and J lost 6, with 11 bases in between. The CDR3 loop spans 12 amino acids. Germline V gene sequence: CDR1 SGHDN, CDR2 FVKESK. The sequenced part of the CDR3 DNA is TGTGCCAGCAGCGCCGGTCCCGTCGAG. Protein: CASSAGPVE. In full, the CDR3 is CASSAGPVEQYF. The full variable domain, with the rest looked up from reference TRBV14 and TRBJ2-7, is EAGVTQFPSHSVIEKGQTVTLRCDPISGHDNLYWYRRVMGKEIKFLLHFVKESKQDESGMPNNRFLAERTGGTYSTLKVQPAELEDSGVYFCASSAGPVEQYFGPGTRLTVT.

By sample share, this clone is medium-sized. The read falls 3 residues short of the CDR3 end, and the missing part is taken from the germline J gene. This chain links TRBV5-4 with TRBJ2-3; maybe TRBD2 (6 bases). The CDR3 has 14 residues. In germline, CDR1 is SGHNT, CDR2 YYREEE (reference sequence). Trimming removed 6 bases at V and 5 bases at J, with 16 bases between. The covered CDR3 bases are TGTGCCAGCACCCGGGGGTTGGAGGGAGATACG. Translation gives CASTRGLEGDT. The whole CDR3 sequence is CASTRGLEGDTQYF.

This clone was found many times. The read falls 3 residues short of the CDR3 end, and the missing part is taken from the germline J gene. The chain employs TRBV2 and TRBJ2-7, with no clear D. The CDR3 has 12 residues. V gave up 5 bases and J gave up 0 bases, with 5 bases separating them. CDR1 SNHLY and CDR2 FYNNEI come from the germline V gene. CDR3 DNA (partial): TGTGCCAGCAGTCCCCGCTCCTACGAG. Translating gives CASSPRSYE. The CDR3 in full is CASSPRSYEQYF. Drawing the rest from reference TRBV2 and TRBJ2-7, the complete variable domain is EPEVTQTPSHQVTQMGQEVILRCVPISNHLYFYWYRQILGQKVEFLVSFYNNEISEKSEIFDDQFSVERPDGSNFTLKIRSTKLEDSAMYFCASSPRSYEQYFGPGTRLTVT.

This clone was counted a few times. The CDR3 is cut off 3 residues early in the read; its end comes from the germline J gene. This chain links TRBV7-9 with TRBJ1-2; 10 nucleotides line up with TRBD1. Germline V gene lookup returns CDR1 SEHNR and CDR2 FQNEAQ (reference sequence). V trimming: 5 bases; J trimming: 5 bases; junction bases outside the gene matches: 2. This CDR3 has 13 amino acids. The CDR3 spells CASSTGQGYGYTF. Partial CDR3 DNA: TGTGCCAGCAGCACGGGACAGGGGTATGGC.

This clone was seen ten or more times. The CDR3 end lies 3 residues beyond the end of the read and is filled in from the germline J gene. The V and J genes are TRBV28 and TRBJ1-5; maybe TRBD1 (6 bases). The ends were cut back, 10 bases at V and 6 bases at J, with 16 bases in the middle. This CDR3 has 13 amino acids. CDR1 MDHEN and CDR2 SYDVKM come from the germline V gene. The CDR3 sequence: CATNTAGVQPQHF. The CDR3 DNA, read in part, is TGTGCCACAAACACGGCAGGGGTTCAGCCC.

This clone was seen many times. The missing CDR3 end, 3 residues past where the read stops, is filled in from the germline J gene. The rearrangement joins TRBV30 to TRBJ2-7, with TRBD2 identical over 11 bases. Trimming cost V 2 bases and J 5 bases; bases outside gene matches: 11. The CDR3 contains 16 residues. CDR1 and CDR2 (germline): GTSNPN, SVGIG (reference sequence). The CDR3 bases that were read are TGTGCCTGGAGTCAGGGCACTAGCGGGAGAGTAGACGAG. Residues: CAWSQGTSGRVDE. The entire CDR3 protein reads CAWSQGTSGRVDEQYF.

This clone was detected many times. Read coverage stops 3 residues before the CDR3 terminus; the germline J gene supplies the remainder. The rearrangement links TRBV10-3 to TRBJ2-5; 12 bases align to TRBD2. The germline CDR1 and CDR2 sequences are ENHRY and SYGVKD. This CDR3 comprises 14 residues. Germline trimming cut 4 bases from V and 5 bases from J; bases unmatched to any gene: 2. The covered CDR3 bases are TGTGCCATCAGTGCTAGCGGGGGGGCCGAGACC. It yields the protein CAISASGGAET. In full, the CDR3 is CAISASGGAETQYF.

Concerning this clone itself: From the germline J gene comes the end of the CDR3, since the read stops 3 residues before it. The rearrangement joins TRBV30 to TRBJ1-2, with 7 bases identical to TRBD1. Germline-derived CDR1 and CDR2 are GTSNPN and SVGIG (reference sequence). The CDR3 loop spans 15 amino acids. The sequenced CDR3 bases are TGTGCCTGGAGTGTAATCGGACAGGTGACCTACGAC. Residues: CAWSVIGQVTYD. Given in full, the CDR3 is CAWSVIGQVTYDYTF.

At least ten counts were recorded for this clone. Read sequence stops 3 residues before the CDR3 end, and the germline J gene provides the missing end. The chain has TRBV14 and TRBJ1-1, with TRBD1 matching 7 bases. V lost 7 bases and J lost 4; bases outside the gene matches: 3. Germline V CDR1 and CDR2: SGHDN, FVKESK. The CDR3 is 12 amino acids. The CDR3 DNA, read in part, is TGTGCCAGCACCTCAGGGGGCACTGAA. Translating gives CASTSGGTE. Given in full, the CDR3 is CASTSGGTEAFF.

This clone has ten or more counts. Read coverage stops 3 residues before the CDR3 terminus; the germline J gene supplies the remainder. This chain connects TRBV2 to TRBJ1-2, with no clear D. The V end was cut by 7 bases, the J end by 3 bases, with 9 bases between. The V gene's germline CDR1 is SNHLY and CDR2 FYNNEI. The CDR3 is 12 amino acids. This CDR3 is CASTLSDYGYTF. CDR3 DNA, as far as it was read: TGTGCCAGCACCCTTTCCGACTATGGC.

In its sample, this clone was seen many times. With the read ending 3 residues before the CDR3 end, the germline J gene is used to fill in that end. V gene TRBV6-4 combines with J gene TRBJ2-1; TRBD1 or TRBD2 may be the D gene (5 bases each). Between the trimmed V and J ends, which lost 0 bases and 6 bases, there was a span of 15 bases. The CDR3 has 16 residues. Germline V gives CDR1 MRHNA, CDR2 SNTAGT. The DNA read from the CDR3 is TGTGCCAGCAGTGACTCGTCAGGGAGAGGGTTCAATGAG. This gives the protein CASSDSSGRGFNE. In full, the CDR3 is CASSDSSGRGFNEQFF.

This clone was observed a few times. The read stops 3 residues short of the end of the CDR3; the missing end is completed from the germline J gene. V gene TRBV18 combines with J gene TRBJ1-2; 9 bases map to TRBD1. CDR3 size: 11 residues. Germline V gene sequence: CDR1 KGHSH, CDR2 LQKENI. The DNA read from the CDR3 is TGTGCCAGCTCACCAGGGACAGGG. Translation gives CASSPGTG. The CDR3 reads in full as CASSPGTGYTF.

This clone has a count of ten or more. Partial CDR3 DNA: TGTGCCAGCAGTACGACTAGCGGGGGAGTAGATACG. Translated: CASSTTSGGVDT. The full-length CDR3 reads as CASSTTSGGVDTQYF. The chain links TRBV6-4 to TRBJ2-3; 12 bases map to TRBD2. The read ends 3 residues before the CDR3 terminus; that terminus is restored from the germline J gene. The CDR3 totals 15 residues. Germline V gene data show CDR1 as MRHNA and CDR2 as SNTAGT. After removal of 5 bases from V and 5 bases from J, the junction contained 5 bases not matched to a gene.

This clone was picked up many times. The read halts 3 residues ahead of the CDR3 end, with the missing end drawn from the germline J gene. The V call is TRBV2, the J call TRBJ2-7; 9 positions match TRBD1. Trimming at V came to 6 bases and at J to 2 bases, leaving 8 bases not matched to a gene. The length of the CDR3 is 15 residues. Germline CDR1 is SNHLY and CDR2 is FYNNEI. CDR3: CASSIDRGSTYEQYF. The covered CDR3 bases are TGTGCCAGCAGCATTGACAGGGGGAGCACCTACGAG.

This clone appeared many times. The CDR3 protein is CASSPGQGLGDIQYF. CDR3 DNA, as far as it was read: TGTGCCAGCTCACCGGGACAGGGCTTAGGGGACATT. This sequence joins TRBV18 and TRBJ2-4; 9 nucleotides match TRBD1. The read is 3 residues too short to cover the CDR3 end, so that end is filled in from the germline J gene. Germline lookup yields CDR1 KGHSH and CDR2 LQKENI. Germline trimming cut 3 bases from V and 8 bases from J; bases unmatched to any gene: 8. The CDR3 is made up of 15 amino acids.